This TCR beta chain was retrieved from a study of blood T cell repertoires in COVID-19. Looking at the study overall: The origin of the acute and convalescent COVID-19 samples was the United States, Italy and Spain. T cells, B-cell-depleted T cells, or PBMCs supplied cDNA or gDNA.

This clone has only one observation. The CDR3 loop spans 15 amino acids. V lost 5 bases and J lost 4, with 17 bases in between. CDR1 is SGHAT and CDR2 is FQNNGV in the germline V gene. Study processing details: The authors estimated nucleated cell counts from reference gene primer amplification. Clones were read by immunoSEQ multiplex PCR, and TCRdb kept only the in-frame ones, dropping some. V, J and clone size reflect that table, while D and trimming were determined from the DNA. The data show about 140,000 clones, around four fifths seen once. The chain joins TRBV11-2 to TRBJ2-5, with a weak D call TRBD1 (7 bases). The specimen sequenced was peripheral blood. The receptor's source is a human donor in a cohort sampled during active COVID-19. In DNA, the CDR3 is TGTGCCAGCAGCCTAGGCGACCAGGGGGGAGAGACCCAGTACTTC. This encodes CASSLGDQGGETQYF.